The 15 T cell receptor beta chains presented below share a single source sample, sequenced in a study of T cell responses to AZD1222 COVID-19 vaccine. Libraries were prepared by immunoSEQ multiplex PCR; TCRdb keeps only in-frame clonotypes and omits some of them. The sample lists some 180,000 clones; 90% to 95% were seen once. Specimen: peripheral blood, collected 28 days after the second AZD1222 dose. These receptors all come from an adult who received the AZD1222 COVID-19 vaccine.

The rearrangement uses TRBV18 and TRBJ1-3; 11 bases fit TRBD1. The length of the CDR3 is 17 residues. V shed 4 bases and J 2 bases; nucleotides not matched to a gene: 7. The germline CDR1 and CDR2 sequences are KGHSH and LQKENI. CDR3 region: CASSRGQGAGTGNTIYF. The DNA for the CDR3 is TGTGCCAGCTCACGAGGACAGGGGGCCGGGACTGGAAACACCATATATTTT.

J is TRBJ2-6 and V is TRBV3-1 (or the pseudogene TRBV3-2); no clear D gene. CDR1 and CDR2 from the germline V gene are LGHDT and YNNKEL (reference sequence). The V and J ends lost 4 bases and 2 bases respectively, with 9 bases between them. CDR3 length: 15 residues. CDR3 in amino acids: CASSLGRTGANVLTF. Here the CDR3 DNA reads TGTGCCAGCAGCCTCGGACGAACTGGGGCCAACGTCCTGACTTTC.

This rearrangement joins TRBV29-1 to TRBJ1-4; 10 nucleotides match TRBD1. Looked up from germline, CDR1 is SQVTM and CDR2 is ANQGSEA. The ends lost 5 bases at V and 7 bases at J; junction bases unmatched: 4. CDR3 length: 13 amino acids. DNA for the CDR3: TGCAGCGTTCTGGACAGGGGGAGTGAAAAACTGTTTTTT. Its translation is CSVLDRGSEKLFF.

V gene TRBV5-1 combines with J gene TRBJ1-4, with TRBD1 as a possible D gene (5 bases). The CDR3 length is 13 residues. The V end was cut by 4 bases, the J end by 8 bases, with 12 bases between. The germline CDR1 and CDR2 sequences are SGHRS and YFSETQ. Here the CDR3 DNA reads TGCGCCAGCAGCCAGGGTGTAACGGAAAAACTGTTTTTT. Encoded protein: CASSQGVTEKLFF.

The gene calls are TRBV6-5 and TRBJ1-4, with TRBD1 matching 7 bases. Per germline, CDR1 MNHEY and CDR2 SVGAGI. The CDR3 is 14 amino acids. J gave up 7 bases and V 4 bases, and 6 bases lay outside the gene matches. The CDR3 reads CASSSTGRFEKLFF. For the CDR3, the DNA is TGTGCCAGCAGTTCGACAGGGAGGTTTGAAAAACTGTTTTTT.

CDR3 bases: TGCAGTGCTAGTCGGCGGGAGGGCCTGTTTCCCTACGAGCAGTACTTC. Its protein product is CSASRREGLFPYEQYF. The chain combines TRBV20-1 with TRBJ2-7, with 9 bases lining up with TRBD2. With 3 bases clipped from V and 2 bases from J, the junction kept 11 bases outside the gene matches. Germline lookup yields CDR1 DFQATT and CDR2 SNEGSKA (reference sequence). The CDR3 is 16 residues long.

This chain links TRBV5-5 with TRBJ1-2; D gene unclear. The CDR3 loop spans 15 amino acids. V was trimmed by 0 bases and J by 5 bases, leaving 14 bases between them. The germline V gene has CDR1 SGHKS and CDR2 YYEKEE (reference sequence). The CDR3: CASSLGTAGVYGYTF. The DNA of the CDR3 is TGTGCCAGCAGCTTGGGTACAGCGGGCGTTTATGGCTACACCTTC.

CDR3 bases: TGTGCCACCAGCGAGGGACAGGGACACTATGGCTACACCTTC. Its translation: CATSEGQGHYGYTF. The chain links TRBV15 to TRBJ1-2, with 9 bases lining up with TRBD1. The CDR3 is made up of 14 amino acids. The germline CDR1 and CDR2 sequences are LNHNV and YYDKDF (reference sequence). The junction had 4 bases not matched to a gene; V was cut back by 5 bases and J by 3 bases.

The V and J genes are TRBV9 and TRBJ1-1; unclear D gene. Trimming pared 4 bases from V and 8 bases from J, leaving 21 bases between. In germline, CDR1 is SGDLS, CDR2 YYNGEE. The CDR3 has 15 residues. CDR3 amino acids: CASSPLARMYLEAFF. As DNA, the CDR3 is TGTGCCAGCAGCCCCCTGGCCAGGATGTACCTGGAAGCTTTCTTT.

This clone was observed a single time. The V gene is TRBV4-1, the J gene TRBJ1-2; the D is unclear. In germline, CDR1 is MGHRA, CDR2 YSYEKL. V gave up 0 bases and J gave up 4 bases, with 12 bases separating them. The CDR3 spans 15 residues. The CDR3 loop is CASSQDENLPYGYTF. CDR3 bases: TGCGCCAGCAGCCAAGATGAGAACTTACCCTATGGCTACACCTTC.

This CDR3 is CATGGYTDTQYF. The CDR3 region has the DNA TGTGCCACCGGGGGCTACACAGATACGCAGTATTTT. This chain connects TRBV2 to TRBJ2-3; either TRBD1 or TRBD2 may fit D (6 bases each). Trimming took off 10 bases at V and 2 bases at J, with 10 bases between the two ends. The CDR3 has 12 amino acids. CDR1 is SNHLY and CDR2 is FYNNEI in the germline V gene.

This clone was picked up one time. This chain connects TRBV4-2 to TRBJ2-5; the match to TRBD2 covers 12 bases. The V segment lost 0 bases and the J segment 4 bases; nucleotides outside the gene matches: 9. Germline V lookup: CDR1 LGHNA, CDR2 YNFKEQ. The CDR3 consists of 18 residues. CDR3 amino acids: CASSQDRASGRARETQYF. The CDR3 DNA follows: TGTGCCAGCAGCCAAGATCGGGCTAGCGGGAGGGCCCGAGAGACCCAGTACTTC.

This rearrangement joins TRBV7-2 to TRBJ1-3; weak D call: TRBD1 (5 bases). This CDR3 has 15 amino acids. Looked up from germline, CDR1 is SGHTA and CDR2 is FQGNSA. V was clipped by 5 bases and J by 3 bases, with 14 bases between them. For the CDR3, the DNA is TGTGCCAGCAGCCGCATAGGGGCTAGTGGAAACACCATATATTTT. It is translated as CASSRIGASGNTIYF.

CDR3 in amino acids: CSVLGSGYEQYF. CDR3 sequence (DNA): TGCAGCGTTCTGGGGTCGGGATACGAGCAGTACTTC. The chain combines TRBV29-1 with TRBJ2-7, with D possibly TRBD2 on 5 matching bases. The CDR3 loop spans 12 amino acids. The germline V gene has CDR1 SQVTM and CDR2 ANQGSEA. V lost 5 bases to trimming and J lost 4 bases, with 12 bases between them.

On this clone: A junction boundary mismatches the germline segment, possibly from a read error. V and J are TRBV2 and TRBJ1-5; TRBD1 is a possible D gene (5 bases). Germline V gene lookup returns CDR1 SNHLY and CDR2 FYNNEI. There are 14 residues in the CDR3. DNA of the CDR3: TGTGCCAGCAGGGAAGGGGATGTAGGTCAGCCCCAGCATTTT. Amino acids: CASREGDVGQPQHF.